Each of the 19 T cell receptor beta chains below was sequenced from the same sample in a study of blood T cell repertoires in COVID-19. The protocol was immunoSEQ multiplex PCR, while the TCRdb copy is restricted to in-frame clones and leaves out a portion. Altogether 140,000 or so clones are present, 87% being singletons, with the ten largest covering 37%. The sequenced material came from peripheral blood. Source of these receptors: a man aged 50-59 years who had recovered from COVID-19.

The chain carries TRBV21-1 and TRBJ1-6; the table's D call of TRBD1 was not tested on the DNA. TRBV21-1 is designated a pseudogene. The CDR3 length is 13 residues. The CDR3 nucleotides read TGTGCCAGCAGGGGCCAGGGAAGTTCACCCCTCCACTTT. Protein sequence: CASRGQGSSPLHF.

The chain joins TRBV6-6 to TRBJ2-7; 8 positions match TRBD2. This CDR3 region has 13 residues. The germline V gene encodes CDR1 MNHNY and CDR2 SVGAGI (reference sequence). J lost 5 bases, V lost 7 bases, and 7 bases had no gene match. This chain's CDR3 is CASTGTSRDEQYF. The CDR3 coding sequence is TGTGCCAGCACCGGGACTAGTCGTGACGAGCAGTACTTC.

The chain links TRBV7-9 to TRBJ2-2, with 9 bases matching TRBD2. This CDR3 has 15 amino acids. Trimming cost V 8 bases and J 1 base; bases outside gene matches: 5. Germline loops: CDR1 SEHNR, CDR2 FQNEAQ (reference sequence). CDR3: CASSGTSRNTGELFF. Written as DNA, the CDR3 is TGTGCCAGCTCCGGGACTAGCAGGAACACCGGGGAGCTGTTTTTT.

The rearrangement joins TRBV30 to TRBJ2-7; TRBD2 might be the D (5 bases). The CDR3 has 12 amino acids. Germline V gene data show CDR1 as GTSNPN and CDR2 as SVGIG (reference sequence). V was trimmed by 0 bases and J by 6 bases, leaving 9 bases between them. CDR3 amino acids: CAWSVYGGEQYF. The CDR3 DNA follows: TGTGCCTGGAGTGTATACGGAGGCGAGCAGTACTTC.

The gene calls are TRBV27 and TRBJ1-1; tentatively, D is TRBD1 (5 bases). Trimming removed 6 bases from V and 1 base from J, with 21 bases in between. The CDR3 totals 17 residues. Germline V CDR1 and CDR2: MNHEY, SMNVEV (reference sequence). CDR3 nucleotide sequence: TGTGCCAGCAGCCCCTCTATGCGGACACGCGGGAACACTGAAGCTTTCTTT. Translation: CASSPSMRTRGNTEAFF.

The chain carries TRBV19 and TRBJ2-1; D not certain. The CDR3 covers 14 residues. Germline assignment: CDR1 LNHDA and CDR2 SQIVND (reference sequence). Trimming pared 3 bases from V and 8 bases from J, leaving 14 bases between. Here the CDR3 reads CASSIPGSADEQFF. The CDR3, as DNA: TGTGCCAGTAGTATCCCCGGGTCGGCGGATGAGCAGTTCTTC.

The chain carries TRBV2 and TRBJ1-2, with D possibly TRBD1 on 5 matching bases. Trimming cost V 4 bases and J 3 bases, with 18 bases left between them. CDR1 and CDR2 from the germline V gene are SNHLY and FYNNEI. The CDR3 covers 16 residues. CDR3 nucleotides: TGTGCCAGCAGTGGGCAAGGCCCGTCGGGGGACTATGGCTACACCTTC. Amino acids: CASSGQGPSGDYGYTF.

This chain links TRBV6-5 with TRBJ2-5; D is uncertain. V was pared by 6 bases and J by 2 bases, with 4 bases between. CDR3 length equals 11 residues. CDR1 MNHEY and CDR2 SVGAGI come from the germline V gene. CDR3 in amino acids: CASRQQETQYF. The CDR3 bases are TGTGCCAGCAGACAGCAAGAGACCCAGTACTTC.

In DNA form, the CDR3 reads TGCAGCGTTGGTGGGCAGGGTGACTATGGCTACACCTTC. Its translation: CSVGGQGDYGYTF. The V gene is TRBV29-1, the J gene TRBJ1-2, with D maybe TRBD1 (5 bases). The CDR3 is 13 amino acids. CDR1 and CDR2 (germline): SQVTM, ANQGSEA. Deletions cut 4 bases from V and 3 bases from J, with 12 bases between.

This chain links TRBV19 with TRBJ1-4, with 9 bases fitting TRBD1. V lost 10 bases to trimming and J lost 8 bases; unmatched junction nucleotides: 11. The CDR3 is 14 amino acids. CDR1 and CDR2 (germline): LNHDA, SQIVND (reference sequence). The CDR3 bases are TGTGCCACCCTGGAAGGACAGGGGAGAGAAAAACTGTTTTTT. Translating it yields CATLEGQGREKLFF.

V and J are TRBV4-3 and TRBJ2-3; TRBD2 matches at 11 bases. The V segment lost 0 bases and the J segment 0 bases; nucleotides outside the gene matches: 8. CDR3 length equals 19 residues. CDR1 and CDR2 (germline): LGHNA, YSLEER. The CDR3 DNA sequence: TGCGCCAGCAGCCAAGATCTGGCTAGCGGGGGGACTAGCACAGATACGCAGTATTTT. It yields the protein CASSQDLASGGTSTDTQYF.

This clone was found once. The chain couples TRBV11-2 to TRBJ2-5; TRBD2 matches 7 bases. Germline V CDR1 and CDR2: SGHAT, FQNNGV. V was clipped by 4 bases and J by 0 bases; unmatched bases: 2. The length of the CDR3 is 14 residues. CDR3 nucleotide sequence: TGTGCCAGCAGCTCCGGGACTAACCAAGAGACCCAGTACTTC. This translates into CASSSGTNQETQYF.

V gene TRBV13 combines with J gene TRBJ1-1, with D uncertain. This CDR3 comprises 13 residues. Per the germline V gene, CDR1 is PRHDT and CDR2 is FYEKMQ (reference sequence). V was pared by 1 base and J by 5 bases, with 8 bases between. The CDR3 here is CASSLAPRTEAFF. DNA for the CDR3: TGTGCCAGCAGCTTAGCTCCGAGAACTGAAGCTTTCTTT.

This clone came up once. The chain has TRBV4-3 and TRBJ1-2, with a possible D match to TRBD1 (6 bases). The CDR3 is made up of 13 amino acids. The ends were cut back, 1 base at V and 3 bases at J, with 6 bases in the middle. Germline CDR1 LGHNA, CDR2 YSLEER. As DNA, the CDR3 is TGCGCCAGCAGCCAAGCAGGGGACTATGGCTACACCTTC. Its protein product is CASSQAGDYGYTF.

The CDR3 loop reads CASSLMLSSGNTIYF. CDR3 coding DNA: TGTGCCAGCAGCTTAATGCTAAGCTCTGGAAACACCATATATTTT. The chain links TRBV11-2 to TRBJ1-3; D is uncertain. This CDR3 has 15 residues. Germline-derived CDR1 and CDR2 are SGHAT and FQNNGV. V gave up 2 bases and J gave up 0 bases, with 8 bases separating them.

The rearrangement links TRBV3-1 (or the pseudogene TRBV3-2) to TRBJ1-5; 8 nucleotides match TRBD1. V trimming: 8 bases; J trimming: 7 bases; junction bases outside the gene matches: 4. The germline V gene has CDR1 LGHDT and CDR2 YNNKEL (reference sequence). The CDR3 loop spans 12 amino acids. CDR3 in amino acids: CASGQGGQPQHF. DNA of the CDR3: TGTGCCAGCGGACAGGGCGGGCAGCCCCAGCATTTT.

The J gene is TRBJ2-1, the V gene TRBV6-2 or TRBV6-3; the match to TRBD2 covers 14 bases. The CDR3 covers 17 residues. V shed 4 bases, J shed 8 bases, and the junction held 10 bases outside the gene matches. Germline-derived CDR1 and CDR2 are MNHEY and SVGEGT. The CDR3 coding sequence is TGTGCCAGCAGTTCCGACCGACTAGCGGGGGGGCAACATGAGCAGTTCTTC. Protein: CASSSDRLAGGQHEQFF.

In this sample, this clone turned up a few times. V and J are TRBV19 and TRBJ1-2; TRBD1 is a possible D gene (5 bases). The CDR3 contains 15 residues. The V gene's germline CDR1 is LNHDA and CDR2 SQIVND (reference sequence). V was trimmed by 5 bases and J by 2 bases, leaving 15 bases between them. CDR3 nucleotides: TGTGCCAGTAGTGTTTGGACAAACAGAAACTATGGCTACACCTTC. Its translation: CASSVWTNRNYGYTF.

CDR3 region: CASSTRTGGLNTEAFF. Written as DNA, the CDR3 is TGTGCCAGCAGTACCCGGACAGGGGGATTGAACACTGAAGCTTTCTTT. V usage is TRBV6-2 or TRBV6-3 and J usage is TRBJ1-1, with 10 bases matching TRBD1. In germline, CDR1 is MNHEY, CDR2 SVGEGT. The V and J ends lost 5 bases and 0 bases, in that order; junction bases with no gene match: 6. This CDR3 is 16 amino acids long.